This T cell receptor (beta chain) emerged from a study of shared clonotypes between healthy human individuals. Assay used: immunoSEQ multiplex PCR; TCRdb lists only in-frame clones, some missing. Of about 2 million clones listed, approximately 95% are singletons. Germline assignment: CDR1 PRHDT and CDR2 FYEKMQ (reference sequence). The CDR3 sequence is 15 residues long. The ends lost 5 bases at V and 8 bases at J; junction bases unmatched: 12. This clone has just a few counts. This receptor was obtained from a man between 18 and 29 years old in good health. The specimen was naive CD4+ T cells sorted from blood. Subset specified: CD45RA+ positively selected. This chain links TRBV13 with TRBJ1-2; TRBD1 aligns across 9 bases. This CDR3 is CASSTWDRADRGYTF. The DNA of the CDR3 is TGTGCCAGCAGCACGTGGGACAGGGCGGACAGAGGCTACACCTTC.